This T cell receptor (beta chain) was identified during a study of memory CD4+ T cells and cytomegalovirus serostatus. Background on the study: Donors were healthy Belgian adults, 10 or so CMV seropositive and about two dozen seronegative. Study results and limitations: Each of 55 to 80 CMV-associated TCRbeta sequences occurred in one to five individuals.

CDR1 SQVTM and CDR2 ANQGSEA come from the germline V gene. CDR3 size: 15 residues. The V and J ends lost 3 bases and 1 base respectively, with 14 bases between them. This clone was counted once. Its antigen is not identified. The sort gate was single viable CD3+CD4+CD8-CD45RO+ cells for memory CD4+ T cells. Donors' CMV status reflects serum IgG against pp150, pp28, p38, p52. Positive selection with CD4 microbeads enriched total CD4+ T cells. Clones were read by immunoSEQ multiplex PCR, and TCRdb kept only the in-frame ones, dropping some. The sample consists of some 48,000 clones, just under 80% of them appearing once.

The receptor's source is an adult in good health and CMV-seronegative. The material sequenced was memory CD4+ T cells from blood. The chain is built from TRBV29-1 and TRBJ2-3; weak D call: TRBD1 (7 bases). CDR3 in amino acids: CSVEEGASGTDTQYF. The CDR3 nucleotides are TGCAGCGTTGAGGAGGGGGCTAGCGGCACAGATACGCAGTATTTT.